This T cell receptor (beta chain) was profiled in a study of identical twins. TCRdb called the 5' RACE reads again in MiXCR, with one record for every CDR3 protein. Here the sample spans 1.5 million to 2 million distinct CDR3 sequences, more than 30% being singletons. The sequence was obtained from a newborn girl in good health. The sample comprised cord blood.

The chain's CDR3 is CASSPTGLRGADTQYF. The DNA of the CDR3 is TGTGCCAGCAGCCCAACGGGGCTAAGGGGCGCAGATACGCAGTATTTT. The chain has TRBV12-3 or TRBV12-4 and TRBJ2-3; possibly TRBD1 or TRBD2 for D (5 bases each). There are 16 residues in the CDR3. V was cut by 6 bases and J by 4 bases, with 20 bases left in between.